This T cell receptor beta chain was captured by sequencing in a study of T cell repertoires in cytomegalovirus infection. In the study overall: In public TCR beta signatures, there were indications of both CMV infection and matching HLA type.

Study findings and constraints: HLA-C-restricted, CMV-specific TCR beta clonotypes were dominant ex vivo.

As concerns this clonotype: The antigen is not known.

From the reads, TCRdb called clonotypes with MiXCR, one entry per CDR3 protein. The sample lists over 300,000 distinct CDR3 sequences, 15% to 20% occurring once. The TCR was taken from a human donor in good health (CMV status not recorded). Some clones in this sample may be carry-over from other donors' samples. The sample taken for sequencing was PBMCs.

The CDR3, as DNA: TGCAGTGCTAGAGCCCAGGCAGGGCTTGAGCAGTACTTC. Translation gives CSARAQAGLEQYF. The rearrangement uses TRBV20-1 and TRBJ2-7, with D tentatively TRBD1 (5 bases). This CDR3 spans 13 amino acids. Trimming shortened V by 1 base and J by 7 bases, and 14 bases separated the two germline ends. Looked up from germline, CDR1 is DFQATT and CDR2 is SNEGSKA (reference sequence).